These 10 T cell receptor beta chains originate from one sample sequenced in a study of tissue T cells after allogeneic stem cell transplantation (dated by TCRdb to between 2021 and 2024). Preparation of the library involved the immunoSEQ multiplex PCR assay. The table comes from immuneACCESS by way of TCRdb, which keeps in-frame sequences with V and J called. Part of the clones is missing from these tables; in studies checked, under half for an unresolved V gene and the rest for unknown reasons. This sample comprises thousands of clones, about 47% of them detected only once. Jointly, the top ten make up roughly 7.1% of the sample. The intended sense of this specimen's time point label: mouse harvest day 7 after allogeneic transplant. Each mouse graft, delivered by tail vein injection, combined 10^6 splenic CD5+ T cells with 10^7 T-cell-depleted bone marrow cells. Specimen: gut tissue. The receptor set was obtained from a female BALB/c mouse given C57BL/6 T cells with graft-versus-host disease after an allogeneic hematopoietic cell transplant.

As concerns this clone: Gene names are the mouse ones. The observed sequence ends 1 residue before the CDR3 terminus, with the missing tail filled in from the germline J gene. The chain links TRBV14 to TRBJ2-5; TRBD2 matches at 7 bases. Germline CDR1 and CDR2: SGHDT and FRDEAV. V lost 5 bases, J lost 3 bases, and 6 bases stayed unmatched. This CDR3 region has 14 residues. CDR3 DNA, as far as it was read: TGTGCCAGCAGCCTCGCTGGGGGTCAAGACACCCAGTAC. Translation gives CASSLAGGQDTQY. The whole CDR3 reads CASSLAGGQDTQYF.

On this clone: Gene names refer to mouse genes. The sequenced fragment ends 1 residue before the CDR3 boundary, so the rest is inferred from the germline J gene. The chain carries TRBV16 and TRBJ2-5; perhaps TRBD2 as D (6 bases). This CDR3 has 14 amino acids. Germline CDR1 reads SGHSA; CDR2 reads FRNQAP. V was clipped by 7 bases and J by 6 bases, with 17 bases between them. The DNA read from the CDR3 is TGTGCAAGCAATTACGGGGGGACCGGGGACACCCAGTAC. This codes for CASNYGGTGDTQY. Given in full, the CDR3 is CASNYGGTGDTQYF.

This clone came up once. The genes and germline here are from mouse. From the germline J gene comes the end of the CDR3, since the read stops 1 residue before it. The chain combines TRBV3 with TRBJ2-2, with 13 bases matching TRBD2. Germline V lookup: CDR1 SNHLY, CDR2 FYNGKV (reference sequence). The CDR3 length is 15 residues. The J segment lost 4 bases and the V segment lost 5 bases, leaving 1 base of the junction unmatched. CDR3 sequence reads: CASSRDWGGTGQLYF. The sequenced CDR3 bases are TGTGCCAGCAGCCGGGACTGGGGGGGCACCGGGCAGCTCTAC.

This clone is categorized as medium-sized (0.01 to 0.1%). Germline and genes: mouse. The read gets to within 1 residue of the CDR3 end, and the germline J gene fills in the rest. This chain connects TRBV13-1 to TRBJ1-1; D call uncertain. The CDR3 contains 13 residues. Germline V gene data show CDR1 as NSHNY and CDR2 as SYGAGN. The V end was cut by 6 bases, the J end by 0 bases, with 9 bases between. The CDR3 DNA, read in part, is TGTGCCAGCACAGGCCACCCAAACACAGAAGTCTTC. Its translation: CASTGHPNTEVF. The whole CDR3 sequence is CASTGHPNTEVFF.

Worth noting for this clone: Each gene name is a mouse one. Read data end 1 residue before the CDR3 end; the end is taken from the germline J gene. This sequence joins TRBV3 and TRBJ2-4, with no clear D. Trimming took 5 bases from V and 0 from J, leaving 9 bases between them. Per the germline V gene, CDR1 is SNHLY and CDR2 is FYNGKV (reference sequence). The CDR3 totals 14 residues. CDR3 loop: CASSQTTSQNTLYF. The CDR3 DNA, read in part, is TGTGCCAGCAGCCAAACAACTAGTCAAAACACCTTGTAC.

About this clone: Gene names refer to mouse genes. The CDR3 loop reads CASSLAGGNEQYF. The CDR3 bases that were read are TGTGCCAGCAGCTTAGCTGGGGGGAATGAACAGTAC. The chain recombines TRBV3 with TRBJ2-7, with 7 bases identical to TRBD2. The read terminates 1 residue ahead of where the CDR3 ends, so the germline J gene completes it. This CDR3 region has 13 residues. Trimming cost V 0 bases and J 5 bases; bases outside gene matches: 1. The germline V gene encodes CDR1 SNHLY and CDR2 FYNGKV (reference sequence).

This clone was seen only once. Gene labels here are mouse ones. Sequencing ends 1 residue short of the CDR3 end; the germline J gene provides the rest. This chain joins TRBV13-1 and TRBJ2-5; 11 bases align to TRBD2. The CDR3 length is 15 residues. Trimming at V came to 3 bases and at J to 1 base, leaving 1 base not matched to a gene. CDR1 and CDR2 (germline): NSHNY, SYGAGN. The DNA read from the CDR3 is TGTGCCAGCAGTGGGGGACTGGGGGACCAAGACACCCAGTAC. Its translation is CASSGGLGDQDTQY. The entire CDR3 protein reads CASSGGLGDQDTQYF.

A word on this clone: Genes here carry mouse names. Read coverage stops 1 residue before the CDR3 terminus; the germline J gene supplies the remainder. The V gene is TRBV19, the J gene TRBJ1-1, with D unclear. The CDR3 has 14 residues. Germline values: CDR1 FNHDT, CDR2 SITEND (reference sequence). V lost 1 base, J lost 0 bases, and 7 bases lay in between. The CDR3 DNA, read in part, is TGTGCCAGCAGTATACGACGGGCAAACACAGAAGTCTTC. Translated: CASSIRRANTEVF. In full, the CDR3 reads CASSIRRANTEVFF.

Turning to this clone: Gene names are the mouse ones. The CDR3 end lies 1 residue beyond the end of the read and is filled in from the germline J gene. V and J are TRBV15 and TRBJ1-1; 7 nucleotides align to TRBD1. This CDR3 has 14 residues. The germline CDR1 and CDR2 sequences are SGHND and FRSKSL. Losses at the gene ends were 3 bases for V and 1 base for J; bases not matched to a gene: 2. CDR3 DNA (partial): TGTGCCAGCAGTTTCCAGGGGGGGAACACAGAAGTCTTC. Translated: CASSFQGGNTEVF. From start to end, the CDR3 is CASSFQGGNTEVFF.

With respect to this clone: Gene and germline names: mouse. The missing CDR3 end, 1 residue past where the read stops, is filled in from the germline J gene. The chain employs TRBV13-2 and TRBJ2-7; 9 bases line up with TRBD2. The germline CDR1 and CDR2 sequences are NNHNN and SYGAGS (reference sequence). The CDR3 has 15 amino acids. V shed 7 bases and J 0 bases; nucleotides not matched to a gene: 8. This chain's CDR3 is CASSTTGGSSYEQYF. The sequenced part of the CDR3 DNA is TGTGCCAGCAGTACCACTGGGGGGAGCTCCTATGAACAGTAC.